This entry features one T cell receptor beta chain sequence. The antigen is not known. The V end was cut by 2 bases, the J end by 7 bases, with 13 bases between. The CDR3 is made up of 14 amino acids. The germline V gene encodes CDR1 SGHKS and CDR2 YYEKEE (reference sequence). Some clones are missing from TCRdb's copy, which holds only in-frame ones; the method was immunoSEQ multiplex PCR. Among approximately 530,000 clones, 90% to 96% were seen once, and the ten largest hold 0.06%. The source of the sample is a study of shared clonotypes between healthy human individuals. Across the study: The people who gave samples were two women and a few men aged 18 to 49. Notes on the study in general: Large sequencing depth failed to make sorted-subset sequencing complete, rarefaction showed.

The clonotype originates from a woman aged 25 to 39 in good health. V usage is TRBV5-5 and J usage is TRBJ1-5, with D possibly being TRBD1 (5 bases). Source material: naive CD4+ T cells sorted from blood. As to subset: CD45RA+ positively selected. In nucleotides, the CDR3 is TGTGCCAGCAGCTTTGGGGGGATCGGCCAGCCCCAGCATTTT. This sequence encodes CASSFGGIGQPQHF.